A single sample is the source of the 27 T cell receptor beta chains below, sequenced in a study of T cell responses to AZD1222 COVID-19 vaccine. Data came from immunoSEQ multiplex PCR; TCRdb stores just in-frame clones and leaves some out. Among about 110,000 clones listed, roughly four fifths were seen once. Sequenced here: peripheral blood, sampled on day 0 of AZD1222 vaccination. These receptors were collected from an adult in good health.

The chain has TRBV19 and TRBJ1-1, with TRBD1 matching 10 bases. Trimming removed 7 bases from V and 4 bases from J; junction bases left unmatched: 15. CDR3 length: 17 residues. Germline CDR1 is LNHDA and CDR2 is SQIVND (reference sequence). The CDR3 sequence is CASNPGTGARGRTEAFF. CDR3 coding DNA: TGTGCCAGTAACCCCGGGACAGGGGCCCGGGGGCGCACTGAAGCTTTCTTT.

The genes are TRBV7-2 and TRBJ2-3; the D gene is possibly TRBD2 (5 bases). Germline V lookup: CDR1 SGHTA, CDR2 FQGNSA. Trimming took 3 bases from V and 3 from J, leaving 19 bases between them. The CDR3 totals 17 residues. CDR3 sequence reads: CASSFGSGKGGTDTQYF. The CDR3 DNA is TGTGCCAGCAGCTTCGGGTCGGGAAAGGGTGGAACAGATACGCAGTATTTT.

The J gene is TRBJ1-6, the V gene TRBV5-5; TRBD1 is a possible D gene (6 bases). The germline gives CDR1 SGHKS, CDR2 YYEKEE (reference sequence). The CDR3 sequence is 16 residues long. Deletions cut 3 bases from V and 9 bases from J, with 19 bases between. CDR3 in DNA: TGTGCCAGCAGCTCGCTCCAGGGGACGGGGCGTTCACCCCTCCACTTT. It specifies CASSSLQGTGRSPLHF.

This clone was seen a few times. The rearrangement uses TRBV24-1 and TRBJ2-5; no reliable D call. The germline V and J ends were trimmed by 0 bases and 2 bases, with 9 bases remaining between them. Germline values: CDR1 KGHDR, CDR2 SFDVKD. This CDR3 region has 15 residues. CDR3 sequence reads: CATSDLLRTQETQYF. The CDR3, as DNA: TGTGCCACCAGTGATTTGCTTAGAACTCAAGAGACCCAGTACTTC.

The chain uses TRBV6-2 or TRBV6-3 and TRBJ2-1, with 14 nucleotides matching TRBD2. This CDR3 region has 16 residues. Germline values: CDR1 MNHEY, CDR2 SVGEGT. J was trimmed by 10 bases and V by 4 bases; bases with no gene match: 9. The CDR3 DNA reads TGTGCCAGCAGTTCCCAGGGACTAGCGGGAGACAGAGAGCAGTTCTTC. Translating it yields CASSSQGLAGDREQFF.

This rearrangement joins TRBV11-3 to TRBJ1-2; D is perhaps TRBD1 (6 bases). CDR3 length equals 14 residues. The ends were cut back, 3 bases at V and 7 bases at J, with 15 bases in the middle. CDR1 is SGHNT and CDR2 is YENEEA in the germline V gene. This CDR3 reads CASSLGRGAFGYTF. CDR3 sequence (DNA): TGTGCCAGCAGCTTGGGTCGGGGGGCCTTTGGCTACACCTTC.

This clone was detected once. The DNA of the CDR3 is TGTGCCAGCAGCCCAAGAGGAACGAACACCGGGGAGCTGTTTTTT. Translation gives CASSPRGTNTGELFF. This chain uses TRBV7-2 with TRBJ2-2; no firm D call. Trimming shortened V by 5 bases and J by 0 bases, and 10 bases separated the two germline ends. Germline CDR1 reads SGHTA; CDR2 reads FQGNSA. The CDR3 is 15 residues long.

V gene TRBV28 combines with J gene TRBJ1-1; D is possibly TRBD1 (5 bases). Germline CDR1 and CDR2: MDHEN and SYDVKM. V was trimmed by 6 bases and J by 5 bases, leaving 7 bases between them. This CDR3 is 11 amino acids long. The CDR3 loop reads CASRGGTEAFF. The CDR3 DNA sequence: TGTGCCAGCAGGGGGGGGACTGAAGCTTTCTTT.

In its sample, this clone was seen once. The chain links TRBV29-1 to TRBJ2-3; D not certain. This CDR3 comprises 15 residues. Trimming left V 7 bases short and J 4 bases short, with 21 bases between. Germline V gene lookup returns CDR1 SQVTM and CDR2 ANQGSEA. CDR3 amino acids: CSGTLLVGVADTQYF. CDR3 nucleotides: TGCAGCGGAACCTTATTGGTCGGCGTAGCAGATACGCAGTATTTT.

J is TRBJ1-2 and V is TRBV28, with D unclear. CDR1 and CDR2 from the germline V gene are MDHEN and SYDVKM. This CDR3 comprises 14 residues. V lost 5 bases, J lost 5 bases, and 15 bases lay in between. The CDR3 DNA is TGTGCCAGCAGTGTACCCCCTGTCAGTTATGGCTACACCTTC. This translates into CASSVPPVSYGYTF.

The rearrangement uses TRBV5-1 and TRBJ1-6; D is ambiguous. The germline gives CDR1 SGHRS, CDR2 YFSETQ. Trimming pared 6 bases from V and 10 bases from J, leaving 14 bases between. CDR3 length equals 13 residues. For the CDR3, the DNA is TGCGCCAGCACCTCGGACCCAGACTCACCCCTCCACTTT. This gives the protein CASTSDPDSPLHF.

V is TRBV19 and J is TRBJ1-4; possible D gene TRBD1, 6 bases. CDR1 and CDR2 from the germline V gene are LNHDA and SQIVND (reference sequence). CDR3 length equals 13 residues. V lost 5 bases, J lost 11 bases, and 15 bases lay in between. For the CDR3, the DNA is TGTGCCAGTAGTCGACAGGACCAGACGAAACTGTTTTTT. Protein: CASSRQDQTKLFF.

The rearrangement joins TRBV5-4 to TRBJ2-2; D is unresolved. CDR3 length: 15 residues. V was trimmed by 2 bases and J by 4 bases, leaving 12 bases between them. The germline V gene has CDR1 SGHNT and CDR2 YYREEE (reference sequence). The CDR3 region is CASSLIGELTGELFF. For the CDR3, the DNA is TGTGCCAGCAGCTTAATTGGTGAACTCACCGGGGAGCTGTTTTTT.

The CDR3 loop is CASSFDRGPSYEQYF. For the CDR3, the DNA is TGTGCCAGCAGTTTTGACAGGGGCCCTTCCTACGAGCAGTACTTC. J is TRBJ2-7 and V is TRBV2; 8 nucleotides line up with TRBD1. The germline CDR1 and CDR2 sequences are SNHLY and FYNNEI. Losses at the gene ends were 5 bases for V and 1 base for J; bases not matched to a gene: 7. The CDR3 loop spans 15 amino acids.

The chain links TRBV27 to TRBJ1-2; TRBD1 matches at 9 bases. Germline values: CDR1 MNHEY, CDR2 SMNVEV (reference sequence). The length of the CDR3 is 15 residues. Trimming took 6 bases from V and 1 from J; bases not matched to a gene: 6. The CDR3 nucleotides are TGTGCCAGCAGAGCAACAGGGGGCTTTAACTATGGCTACACCTTC. Protein sequence: CASRATGGFNYGYTF.

This clone has only one observation. This rearrangement joins TRBV20-1 to TRBJ1-2; 7 bases agree with TRBD1. The CDR3 is 11 residues long. Germline CDR1 is DFQATT and CDR2 is SNEGSKA (reference sequence). V lost 6 bases, J lost 7 bases, and 5 bases stayed unmatched. CDR3 sequence: CSASTGFGYTF. CDR3 DNA: TGCAGTGCCTCGACAGGGTTTGGCTACACCTTC.

V usage is TRBV6-5 and J usage is TRBJ2-4, with TRBD1 identical over 8 bases. Germline CDR1 and CDR2: MNHEY and SVGAGI. After removal of 6 bases from V and 3 bases from J, the junction contained 7 bases not matched to a gene. This CDR3 contains 15 residues. The CDR3 loop reads CASRPDRGGKNIQYF. The CDR3 DNA is TGTGCCAGCAGGCCTGACAGGGGTGGCAAAAACATTCAGTACTTC.

The chain couples TRBV29-1 to TRBJ2-5, with 7 bases fitting TRBD1. Germline lookup yields CDR1 SQVTM and CDR2 ANQGSEA. Trimming removed 6 bases from V and 8 bases from J; junction bases left unmatched: 15. This CDR3 is 14 amino acids long. CDR3 sequence reads: CSVHGTARRKTQYF. In DNA, the CDR3 is TGCAGCGTGCACGGGACAGCCCGGAGGAAAACCCAGTACTTC.

V gene TRBV19 combines with J gene TRBJ2-5; 8 bases agree with TRBD1. Germline V CDR1 and CDR2: LNHDA, SQIVND (reference sequence). After removal of 4 bases from V and 7 bases from J, the junction contained 17 bases not matched to a gene. The CDR3 is 17 amino acids. The CDR3 nucleotides are TGTGCCAGTAGTACTCTATCCGGGACCAGGGGGCCGGGGACCCAGTACTTC. Protein: CASSTLSGTRGPGTQYF. Based on the CDR3 plus reference TRBV19 and TRBJ2-5, the full variable domain is DGGITQSPKYLFRKEGQNVTLSCEQNLNHDAMYWYRQDPGQGLRLIYYSQIVNDFQKGDIAEGYSVSREKKESFPLTVTSAQKNPTAFYLCASSTLSGTRGPGTQYFGPGTRLLVL.

The gene calls are TRBV19 and TRBJ2-3; D is undetermined. This CDR3 spans 14 amino acids. Per germline, CDR1 LNHDA and CDR2 SQIVND (reference sequence). Between the trimmed V and J ends, which lost 5 bases and 2 bases, there was a span of 11 bases. CDR3 amino acids: CASSGTQDTDTQYF. The CDR3 DNA reads as TGTGCCAGTAGTGGCACCCAGGACACAGATACGCAGTATTTT.

This chain links TRBV28 with TRBJ2-5, with 11 bases aligning to TRBD2. The CDR3 is 17 amino acids. Germline loops: CDR1 MDHEN, CDR2 SYDVKM. V lost 6 bases to trimming and J lost 4 bases; unmatched junction nucleotides: 13. CDR3 DNA sequence: TGTGCCAGCAGACCCGGGACTAGCGGCCCAGCGGGAGAGACCCAGTACTTC. It codes for CASRPGTSGPAGETQYF.

The chain employs TRBV15 and TRBJ1-1; 8 bases line up with TRBD1. The CDR3 length is 13 residues. CDR1 and CDR2 from the germline V gene are LNHNV and YYDKDF (reference sequence). Germline trimming cut 2 bases from V and 8 bases from J; bases unmatched to any gene: 4. The CDR3 DNA is TGTGCCACCAGCAGATACCGGGACAGGGAAGCTTTCTTT. It is translated as CATSRYRDREAFF.

V gene TRBV7-2 combines with J gene TRBJ2-5; TRBD2 agrees at 9 bases. J gave up 4 bases and V 1 base, and 10 bases lay outside the gene matches. CDR3 length: 17 amino acids. Germline loops: CDR1 SGHTA, CDR2 FQGNSA. The CDR3 sequence: CASSLGNLAGVAETQYF. Here the CDR3 DNA reads TGTGCCAGCAGCTTAGGGAATTTAGCGGGAGTAGCAGAGACCCAGTACTTC.

The chain couples TRBV7-2 to TRBJ1-2; perhaps TRBD1 as D (5 bases). CDR1 SGHTA and CDR2 FQGNSA come from the germline V gene. The CDR3 runs to 14 residues. V dropped 3 bases and J dropped 1 base, with 9 bases sitting between them. The CDR3 spells CASSFSGGNYGYTF. CDR3 coding DNA: TGTGCCAGCAGCTTCTCTGGGGGTAACTATGGCTACACCTTC.

V and J are TRBV29-1 and TRBJ1-5, with unresolved D. From germline, CDR1 is SQVTM and CDR2 ANQGSEA. The CDR3 has 10 residues. V lost 4 bases and J 5 bases, leaving 3 bases between the germline ends. The CDR3, as DNA: TGCAGCGTTGGTGATCAGCCCCAGCATTTT. Its translation: CSVGDQPQHF. Looking up the rest from reference TRBV29-1 and TRBJ1-5 gives the full variable domain: SAVISQKPSRDICQRGTSLTIQCQVDSQVTMMFWYRQQPGQSLTLIATANQGSEATYESGFVIDKFPISRPNLTFSTLTVSNMSPEDSSIYLCSVGDQPQHFGDGTRLSIL.

The chain joins TRBV7-2 to TRBJ2-7, with TRBD2 matching over 9 bases. This CDR3 region has 16 residues. After removal of 6 bases from V and 6 bases from J, the junction contained 15 bases not matched to a gene. CDR1 is SGHTA, CDR2 FQGNSA, per germline. CDR3 in DNA: TGTGCCAGCAGTCAAATCCCCGGGACTAGCCTTTCCGAGCAGTACTTC. Amino acids: CASSQIPGTSLSEQYF.

This chain links TRBV3-1 (or the pseudogene TRBV3-2) with TRBJ2-5; 8 nucleotides match TRBD2. Per germline, CDR1 LGHDT and CDR2 YNNKEL (reference sequence). The junction had 7 bases not matched to a gene; V was cut back by 3 bases and J by 4 bases. The CDR3 covers 15 residues. This CDR3 reads CASSQPAGVRETQYF. Here the CDR3 DNA reads TGTGCCAGCAGCCAGCCAGCGGGAGTACGAGAGACCCAGTACTTC.